A single sample is the source of the 15 T cell receptor beta chains below, sequenced in a study of tumor-infiltrating lymphocytes in oesophageal squamous cell carcinoma. Each CDR3 protein is one row after TCRdb ran MiXCR on the PCR reads. The table includes almost 20,000 distinct CDR3 sequences, roughly 43% detected once. Sequencing was carried out using normal esophageal tissue next to the tumor. The source of these receptors is a male donor with esophageal squamous cell carcinoma.

This clonotype is medium-sized. The V and J genes are TRBV7-2 and TRBJ1-4; D unresolved. V was trimmed by 1 base and J by 5 bases, leaving 5 bases between them. The length of the CDR3 is 13 residues. Germline CDR1 and CDR2: SGHTA and FQGNSA. This chain's CDR3 is CASSLVLNEKLFF. The CDR3 coding sequence is TGTGCCAGCAGCTTAGTCCTAAATGAAAAACTGTTTTTT. Variable domain in full (rest from reference TRBV7-2 and TRBJ1-4): GAGVSQSPSNKVTEKGKDVELRCDPISGHTALYWYRQSLGQGLEFLIYFQGNSAPDKSGLPSDRFSAERTGGSVSTLTIQRTQQEDSAVYLCASSLVLNEKLFFGSGTQLSVL.

This clonotype was seen at least ten times. J is TRBJ1-4 and V is TRBV4-2, with 9 bases matching TRBD1. Per germline, CDR1 LGHNA and CDR2 YNFKEQ. CDR3 size: 16 residues. With 1 base clipped from V and 7 bases from J, the junction kept 7 bases outside the gene matches. CDR3 sequence (DNA): TGTGCCAGCAGCCAAGGACAGGGGGGGATGGTTGAAAAACTGTTTTTT. It specifies CASSQGQGGMVEKLFF.

The V and J genes are TRBV7-3 and TRBJ2-4; D possibly corresponds to TRBD2 (5 bases). The tail of the sequence fits TRBJ2-7 better, so the J call may be wrong. The CDR3 has 15 residues. The germline CDR1 and CDR2 sequences are SGHTA and FQGTGA. CDR3 region: CASSLSGVESYEQYF. The CDR3 nucleotides read TGTGCCAGCAGCCTATCCGGGGTAGAGAGCTACGAGCAGTACTTC.

In this sample, this clonotype turned up many times. The rearrangement uses TRBV5-1 and TRBJ2-1; TRBD1 aligns across 9 bases. V lost 4 bases and J lost 9; bases outside the gene matches: 5. CDR3 length: 13 amino acids. Germline CDR1 is SGHRS and CDR2 is YFSETQ. CDR3 DNA: TGCGCCAGCAGCGCGGACAGGGGTGGTGAGCAGTTCTTC. It is translated as CASSADRGGEQFF.

This clonotype was seen repeatedly, ten times or more. This chain uses TRBV6-1 with TRBJ2-2; D is undetermined. This CDR3 region has 12 residues. CDR1 MNHNS and CDR2 SASEGT come from the germline V gene. The germline V and J ends were trimmed by 5 bases and 4 bases, with 5 bases remaining between them. The CDR3 sequence is CASSFSTGELFF. The CDR3 DNA reads TGTGCCAGCAGTTTTAGCACCGGGGAGCTGTTTTTT.

As concerns this clonotype: The junction departs from germline at one end; a sequencing error may be responsible. V gene TRBV28 combines with J gene TRBJ1-1; D might be TRBD1 (5 bases). Germline V CDR1 and CDR2: MDHEN, SYDVKM. The CDR3 is 15 amino acids. Here the CDR3 reads CASRGRQTKGTGAFF. The CDR3, as DNA: TGTGCCAGCAGGGGGAGACAGACAAAGGGCACTGGAGCTTTCTTT.

CDR3 protein: CASSELSEQFF. The DNA of the CDR3 is TGTGCCAGCAGTGAATTAAGTGAGCAGTTCTTC. The rearrangement uses TRBV25-1 and TRBJ2-7; no definite D call. With the DNA end fitting TRBJ2-1 better, the J assignment may be wrong. Germline V gene sequence: CDR1 MGHDK, CDR2 SYGVNS. The CDR3 has 11 amino acids.

J is TRBJ2-1 and V is TRBV12-3 or TRBV12-4; D uncertain. The germline V and J ends were trimmed by 6 bases and 0 bases, with 12 bases remaining between them. CDR3 length: 15 residues. The CDR3 DNA sequence: TGTGCCAGCAGGTCCTCCCCTAGCTCCTACAATGAGCAGTTCTTC. Amino acid sequence: CASRSSPSSYNEQFF.

As for this clonotype: No conserved phenylalanine or tryptophan ends this CDR3, so it is likely a read error. The DNA is left out, because the CDR3 cannot be placed on it with certainty; the CDR3 is given as TCRdb lists it. The gene calls are TRBV12-3 or TRBV12-4 and TRBJ2-5; the D call of TRBD2 is as the table states it, not checked on the DNA. The CDR3 contains 8 residues when both ends are counted. CDR3 region: CANPPRIV.

V usage is TRBV7-6 and J usage is TRBJ2-7, with 8 bases lining up with TRBD2. Trimming cost V 4 bases and J 5 bases; bases outside gene matches: 10. The CDR3 consists of 15 residues. Germline V gives CDR1 SGHVS, CDR2 FNYEAQ. In DNA, the CDR3 is TGTGCCAGCAGCTCGTCTGGTAGCGGGAACAACGAGCAGTACTTC. Translating gives CASSSSGSGNNEQYF.

As to this clonotype: A much larger clone lies a single base off, so this may be a read error. V and J are TRBV6-1 and TRBJ2-7, with 7 bases identical to TRBD1. The V and J ends lost 8 bases and 7 bases, in that order; junction bases with no gene match: 14. The CDR3 has 14 amino acids. Germline-derived CDR1 and CDR2 are MNHNS and SASEGT. CDR3 amino acids: CASSTGSSYNEQYF. DNA for the CDR3: TGTGCCAGCTCGACAGGGAGCTCCTACAATGAGCAGTACTTC.

At least ten counts were recorded for this clonotype. It may be a read error: a sequence one base away is much more abundant. The rearrangement links TRBV7-2 to TRBJ2-3, with 10 bases lining up with TRBD2. The germline gives CDR1 SGHTA, CDR2 FQGNSA. The trim removed 7 bases at V and 14 bases at J, leaving 21 bases unmatched. The CDR3 spans 16 residues. The CDR3 loop is CASNPGLAPVSGELYF. The CDR3 bases are TGTGCCAGCAATCCGGGACTAGCGCCTGTCTCCGGGGAGCTGTATTTT.

This clonotype was observed a few times. Lacking the conserved final phenylalanine or tryptophan, this CDR3 likely reflects a read error. The limits of the CDR3 on the DNA are not certain, so only TCRdb's listed CDR3 is given. V and J are TRBV7-2 and TRBJ2-6. Ends included, the CDR3 has 17 residues. Germline V gene data show CDR1 as SGHTA and CDR2 as FQGNSA. The CDR3 protein is CASSLGLSVANVLTFGN.

This clonotype was seen many times. This chain links TRBV6-1 with TRBJ1-5, with 8 bases lining up with TRBD1. CDR1 MNHNS and CDR2 SASEGT come from the germline V gene. The CDR3 is made up of 16 amino acids. With 2 bases clipped from V and 4 bases from J, the junction kept 7 bases outside the gene matches. CDR3 sequence reads: CASSERRTGRNQPQHF. The DNA for the CDR3 is TGTGCCAGCAGTGAACGTAGGACAGGGAGGAATCAGCCCCAGCATTTT.

By sample fraction, this clonotype is medium-sized (0.01 to 0.1%). This rearrangement joins TRBV7-2 to TRBJ2-7; 9 positions match TRBD2. J lost 2 bases, V lost 5 bases, and 7 bases had no gene match. CDR1 SGHTA and CDR2 FQGNSA come from the germline V gene. The length of the CDR3 is 15 residues. In DNA form, the CDR3 reads TGTGCCAGCAGCCGCACTAGCGGGTCTACCTACGAGCAGTACTTC. It codes for CASSRTSGSTYEQYF.